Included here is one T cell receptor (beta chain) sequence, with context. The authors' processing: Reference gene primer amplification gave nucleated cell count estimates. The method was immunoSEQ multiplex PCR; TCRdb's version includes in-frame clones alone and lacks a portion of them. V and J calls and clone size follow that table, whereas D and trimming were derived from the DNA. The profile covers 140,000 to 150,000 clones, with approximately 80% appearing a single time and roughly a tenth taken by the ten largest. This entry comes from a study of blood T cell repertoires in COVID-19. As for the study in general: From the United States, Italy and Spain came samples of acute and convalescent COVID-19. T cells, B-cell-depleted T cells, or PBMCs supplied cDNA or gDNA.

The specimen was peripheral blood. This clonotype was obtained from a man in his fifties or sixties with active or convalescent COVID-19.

CDR3 amino acids: CASSPGHLNSNQPQHF. The CDR3 coding sequence is TGTGCCAGCAGCCCGGGACACCTAAATAGCAATCAGCCCCAGCATTTT. The chain carries TRBV7-2 and TRBJ1-5, with D maybe TRBD1 (6 bases). CDR3 length: 16 amino acids. CDR1 is SGHTA, CDR2 FQGNSA, per germline. Trimming left V 5 bases short and J 0 bases short, with 14 bases between.